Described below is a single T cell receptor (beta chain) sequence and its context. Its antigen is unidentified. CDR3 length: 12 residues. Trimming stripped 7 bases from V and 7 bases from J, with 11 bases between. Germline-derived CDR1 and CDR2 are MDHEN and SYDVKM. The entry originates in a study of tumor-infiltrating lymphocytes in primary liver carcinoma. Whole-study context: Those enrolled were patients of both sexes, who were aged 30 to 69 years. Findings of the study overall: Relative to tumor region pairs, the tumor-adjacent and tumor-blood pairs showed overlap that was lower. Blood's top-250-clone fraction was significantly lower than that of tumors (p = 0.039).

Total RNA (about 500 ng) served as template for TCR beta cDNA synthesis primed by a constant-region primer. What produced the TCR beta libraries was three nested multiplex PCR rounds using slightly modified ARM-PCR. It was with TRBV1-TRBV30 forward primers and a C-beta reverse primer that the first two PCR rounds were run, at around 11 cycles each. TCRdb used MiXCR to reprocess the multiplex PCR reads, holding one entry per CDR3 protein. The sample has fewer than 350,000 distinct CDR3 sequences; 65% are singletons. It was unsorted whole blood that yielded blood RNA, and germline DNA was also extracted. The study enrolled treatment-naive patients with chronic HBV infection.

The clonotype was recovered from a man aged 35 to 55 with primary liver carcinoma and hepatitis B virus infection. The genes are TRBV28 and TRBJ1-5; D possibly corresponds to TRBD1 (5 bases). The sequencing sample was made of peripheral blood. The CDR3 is CASNIRGQPQHF. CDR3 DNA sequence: TGTGCCAGCAACATAAGGGGACAGCCCCAGCATTTT.